This TCR beta chain appears in the sequencing data of a study of T cells in Graves' hyperthyroidism and ophthalmopathy. Study observations and caveats: Most thyroid clonotypes that were expanded above 0.001 also turned up in blood. The model foresaw ophthalmopathy a median roughly 6 months prior to onset.

Germline-derived CDR1 and CDR2 are SNHLY and FYNNEI. Trimming cost V 7 bases and J 9 bases; bases outside gene matches: 7. There are 13 residues in the CDR3. RNA transcripts served as the template for amplifying TCR beta CDR3 regions. In the first-round RT-PCR of the TCR CDR3, the HTBI primer set was used. TCRdb redid the calling of the multiplex PCR reads with MiXCR, one entry per CDR3 protein. This table holds around 300,000 distinct CDR3 sequences, roughly an eighth found once. There are many counts of this clonotype. As yet, its antigen is unknown. Patients aged 18 to 65 had newly diagnosed hyperthyroidism lasting under 2 months. Clinical symptoms, serum thyroxine, TRAb, thyroid ultrasound and orbital computed tomography established diagnosis.

This sequence was found in a woman between 35 and 50 years old with Graves' hyperthyroidism. V and J are TRBV2 and TRBJ2-2; TRBD2 aligns across 8 bases. Source material: blood. This chain's CDR3 is CASNAGGPRELFF. In DNA form, the CDR3 reads TGTGCCAGCAACGCGGGAGGACCTAGGGAGCTGTTTTTT.